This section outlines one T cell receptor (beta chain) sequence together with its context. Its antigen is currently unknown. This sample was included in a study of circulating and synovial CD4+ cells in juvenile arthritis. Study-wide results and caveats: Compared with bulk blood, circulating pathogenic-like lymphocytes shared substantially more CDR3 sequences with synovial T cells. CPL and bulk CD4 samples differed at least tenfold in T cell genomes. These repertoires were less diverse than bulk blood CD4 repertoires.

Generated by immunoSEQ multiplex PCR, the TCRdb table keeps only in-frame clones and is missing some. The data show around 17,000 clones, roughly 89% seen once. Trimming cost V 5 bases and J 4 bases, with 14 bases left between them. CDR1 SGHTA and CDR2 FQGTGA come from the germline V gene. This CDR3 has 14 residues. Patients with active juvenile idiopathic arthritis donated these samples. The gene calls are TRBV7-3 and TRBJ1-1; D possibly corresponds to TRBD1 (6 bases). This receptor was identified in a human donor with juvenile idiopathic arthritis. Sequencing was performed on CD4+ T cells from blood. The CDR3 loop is CASSPGGGPTEAFF. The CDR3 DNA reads TGTGCCAGCAGCCCTGGGGGGGGGCCCACTGAAGCTTTCTTT.